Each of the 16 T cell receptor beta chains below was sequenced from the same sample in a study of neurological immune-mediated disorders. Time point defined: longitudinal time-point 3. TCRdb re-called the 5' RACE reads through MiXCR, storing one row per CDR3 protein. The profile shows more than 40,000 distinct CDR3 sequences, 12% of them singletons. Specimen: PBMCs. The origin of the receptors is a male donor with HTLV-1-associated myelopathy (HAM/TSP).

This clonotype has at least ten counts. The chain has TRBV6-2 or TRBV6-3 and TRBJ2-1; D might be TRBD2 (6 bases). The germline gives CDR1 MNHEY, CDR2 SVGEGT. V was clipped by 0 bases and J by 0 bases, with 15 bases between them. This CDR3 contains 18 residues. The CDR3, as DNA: TGTGCCAGCAGTTACTCGACGGTAATAGCGGTCTCCTACAATGAGCAGTTCTTC. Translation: CASSYSTVIAVSYNEQFF.

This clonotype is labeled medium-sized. CDR3 coding DNA: TGTGCCAGCAGCCAAGCCCCCTCTAGCTCCTACGAGCAGTACTTC. Translated, it gives CASSQAPSSSYEQYF. V gene TRBV4-2 combines with J gene TRBJ2-7, with D unclear. This CDR3 is 15 amino acids long. Trimming cost V 1 base and J 0 bases, with 10 bases left between them. Germline V CDR1 and CDR2: LGHNA, YNFKEQ.

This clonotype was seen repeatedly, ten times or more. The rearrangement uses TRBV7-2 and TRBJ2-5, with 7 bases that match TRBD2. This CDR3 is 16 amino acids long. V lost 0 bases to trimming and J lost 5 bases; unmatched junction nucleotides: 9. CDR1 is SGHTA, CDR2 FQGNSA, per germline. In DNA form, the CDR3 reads TGTGCCAGCAGCTTAGCTTCAGGGAGGGGAGGGGAGACCCAGTACTTC. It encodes CASSLASGRGGETQYF.

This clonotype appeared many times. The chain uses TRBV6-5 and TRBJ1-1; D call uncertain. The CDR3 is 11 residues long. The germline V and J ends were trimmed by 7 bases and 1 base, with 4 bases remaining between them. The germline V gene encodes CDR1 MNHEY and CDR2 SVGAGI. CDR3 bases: TGTGCCAGCATTAAGAACACTGAAGCTTTCTTT. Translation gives CASIKNTEAFF.

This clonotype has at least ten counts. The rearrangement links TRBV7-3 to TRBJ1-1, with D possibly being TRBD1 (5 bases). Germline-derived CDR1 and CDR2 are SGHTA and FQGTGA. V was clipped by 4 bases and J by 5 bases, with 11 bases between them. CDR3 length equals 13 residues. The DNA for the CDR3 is TGTGCCAGCAGCTCGGACATCCAGACTGAAGCTTTCTTT. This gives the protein CASSSDIQTEAFF.

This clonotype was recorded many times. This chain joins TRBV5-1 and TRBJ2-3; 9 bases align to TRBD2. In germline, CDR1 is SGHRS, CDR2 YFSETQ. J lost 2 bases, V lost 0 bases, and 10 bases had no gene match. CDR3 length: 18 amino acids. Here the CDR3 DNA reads TGCGCCAGCAGCTTGGTCCCCCCCCTAGCGGGGATCACAGATACGCAGTATTTT. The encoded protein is CASSLVPPLAGITDTQYF.

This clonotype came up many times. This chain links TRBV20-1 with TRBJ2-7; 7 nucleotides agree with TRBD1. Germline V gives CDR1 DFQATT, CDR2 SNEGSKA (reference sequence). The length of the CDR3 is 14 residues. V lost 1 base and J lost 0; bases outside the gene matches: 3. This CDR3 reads CSARVGDSSYEQYF. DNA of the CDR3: TGCAGTGCTAGAGTGGGGGACAGCTCCTACGAGCAGTACTTC.

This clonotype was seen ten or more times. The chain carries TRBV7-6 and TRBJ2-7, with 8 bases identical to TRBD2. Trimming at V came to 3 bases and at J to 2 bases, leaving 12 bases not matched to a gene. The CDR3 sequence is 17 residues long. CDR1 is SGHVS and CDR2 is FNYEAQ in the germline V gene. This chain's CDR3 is CASSFGGDAGGAYEQYF. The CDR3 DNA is TGTGCCAGCAGCTTCGGGGGGGACGCCGGAGGAGCCTACGAGCAGTACTTC.

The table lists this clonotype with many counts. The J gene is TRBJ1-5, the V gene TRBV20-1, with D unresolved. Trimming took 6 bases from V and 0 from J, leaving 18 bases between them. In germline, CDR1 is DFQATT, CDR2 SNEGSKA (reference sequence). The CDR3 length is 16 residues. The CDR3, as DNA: TGCAGTGCACCTCTAACAGACCGTTATAGCAATCAGCCCCAGCATTTT. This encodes CSAPLTDRYSNQPQHF.

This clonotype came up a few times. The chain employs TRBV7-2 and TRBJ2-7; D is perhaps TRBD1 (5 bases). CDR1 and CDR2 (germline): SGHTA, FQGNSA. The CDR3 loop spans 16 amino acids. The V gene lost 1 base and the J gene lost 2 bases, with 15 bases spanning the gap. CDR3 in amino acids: CASSLVGAGTAYEQYF. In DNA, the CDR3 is TGTGCCAGCAGCTTAGTTGGGGCAGGAACCGCCTACGAGCAGTACTTC. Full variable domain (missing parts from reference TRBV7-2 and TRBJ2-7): GAGVSQSPSNKVTEKGKDVELRCDPISGHTALYWYRQSLGQGLEFLIYFQGNSAPDKSGLPSDRFSAERTGGSVSTLTIQRTQQEDSAVYLCASSLVGAGTAYEQYFGPGTRLTVT.

CDR3 DNA: TGTGCCAGCAGTTTCTGGGGACAGGGGAGGGAGACCCAGTACTTC. Translating gives CASSFWGQGRETQYF. This sequence joins TRBV6-5 and TRBJ2-5; 10 bases are shared with TRBD1. The length of the CDR3 is 15 residues. J gave up 5 bases and V 4 bases, and 7 bases lay outside the gene matches. CDR1 and CDR2 (germline): MNHEY, SVGAGI.

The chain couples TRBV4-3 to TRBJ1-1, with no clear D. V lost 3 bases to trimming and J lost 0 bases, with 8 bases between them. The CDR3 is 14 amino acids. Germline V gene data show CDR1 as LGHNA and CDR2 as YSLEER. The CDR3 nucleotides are TGCGCCAGCAGCCAGGACCGATTGAACACTGAAGCTTTCTTT. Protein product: CASSQDRLNTEAFF.

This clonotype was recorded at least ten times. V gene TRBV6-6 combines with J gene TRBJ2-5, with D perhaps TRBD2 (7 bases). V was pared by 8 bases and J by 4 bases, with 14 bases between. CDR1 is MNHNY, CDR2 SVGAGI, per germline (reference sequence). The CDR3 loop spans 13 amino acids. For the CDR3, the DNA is TGTGCCAGCGGTAGGGGGGGGGGAGAGACCCAGTACTTC. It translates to CASGRGGGETQYF.

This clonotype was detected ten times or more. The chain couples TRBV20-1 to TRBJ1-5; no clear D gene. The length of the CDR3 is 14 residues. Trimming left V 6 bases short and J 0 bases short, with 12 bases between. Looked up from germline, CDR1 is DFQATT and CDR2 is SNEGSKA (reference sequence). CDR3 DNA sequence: TGCAGTGCCCACTCGGGGTATAGCAATCAGCCCCAGCATTTT. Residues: CSAHSGYSNQPQHF.

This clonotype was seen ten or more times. The CDR3 region is CASSLTEYGYTF. The CDR3 nucleotides are TGTGCCAGCAGCCTAACAGAGTATGGCTACACCTTC. The chain is built from TRBV4-2 and TRBJ1-2; D remains ambiguous. CDR1 is LGHNA and CDR2 is YNFKEQ in the germline V gene. V lost 4 bases, J lost 5 bases, and 8 bases lay in between. The CDR3 runs to 12 residues.

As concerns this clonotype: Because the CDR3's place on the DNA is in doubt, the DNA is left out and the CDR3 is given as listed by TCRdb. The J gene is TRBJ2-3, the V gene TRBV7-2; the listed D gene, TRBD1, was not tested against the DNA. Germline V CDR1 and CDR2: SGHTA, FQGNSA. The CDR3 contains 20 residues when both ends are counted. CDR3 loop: CASSFYICSDQPWGTDTQYF.